A single T cell receptor beta chain is shown here with its context. The CDR3 totals 17 residues. CDR1 is KGHSH, CDR2 LQKENI, per germline. Trimming pared 3 bases from V and 2 bases from J, leaving 18 bases between. This sample is part of a study of T cell changes during pregnancy in multiple sclerosis. Produced via immunoSEQ multiplex PCR; TCRdb's table is partial and in-frame only. The sample includes about 70,000 clones, about nine tenths of them seen just once. The sequence came from a female donor with multiple sclerosis, enrolled in a pregnancy study. This rearrangement joins TRBV18 to TRBJ2-3, with D uncertain. The input for sequencing was peripheral blood, taken in the first trimester of pregnancy. This chain's CDR3 is CASSPIITLTPTDTQYF. The CDR3 DNA follows: TGTGCCAGCTCACCCATAATAACCCTGACACCCACAGATACGCAGTATTTT.